Listed below are T cell receptor beta chains from one sample, sequenced in a study of OX40 agonist ivuxolimab in advanced cancers. Some clones are missing from TCRdb's copy, which holds only in-frame ones; the method was immunoSEQ multiplex PCR. The sample contains under 80,000 clones, roughly 90% of which appear only once. The specimen comprised CD4+ or CD8+ T cells sorted from blood, sampled in a trial of the OX40 agonist ivuxolimab. The receptors originated from an adult with an advanced solid tumor such as melanoma, head and neck, liver or kidney cancer. Each CDR3 is given with its conserved first and last residue. Each record gives: J gene, clone size, V gene, D gene, CDR3 protein, CDR3 DNA. The D gene is left open where the match is weak. Clone size is stated in some rows and not others, as once, few, many or a class when expanded.

J: TRBJ1-1
size: .
V: TRBV7-8
D: .
CDR3: CASSLLMNTEAFF
DNA: TGTGCCAGCAGCTTATTGATGAACACTGAAGCTTTCTTT

J: TRBJ2-1
size: .
V: TRBV25-1
D: .
CDR3: CASSEPYRFNEQFF
DNA: TGTGCCAGCAGTGAACCCTACAGGTTCAATGAGCAGTTCTTC

J: TRBJ2-3
size: .
V: TRBV7-3
D: .
CDR3: CASSLNSGTDTQYF
DNA: TGTGCCAGCAGCTTAAACAGCGGCACAGATACGCAGTATTTT

J: TRBJ2-7
size: .
V: TRBV5-1
D: .
CDR3: CASSDLRGGSYEQYF
DNA: TGCGCCAGCAGCGACCTCAGGGGCGGGTCCTACGAGCAGTACTTC

J: TRBJ1-1
size: .
V: TRBV28
D: .
CDR3: CASRPDRRTEAFF
DNA: TGTGCCAGCAGGCCCGATAGGCGAACTGAAGCTTTCTTT

J: TRBJ1-2
size: .
V: TRBV28
D: TRBD1
CDR3: CASSVRTGAHYGYTF
DNA: TGTGCCAGCAGTGTCCGGACAGGGGCACACTATGGCTACACCTTC

J: TRBJ1-6
size: .
V: TRBV7-2
D: TRBD1
CDR3: CASSLRTGAIAPLHF
DNA: TGTGCCAGCAGCTTGAGGACAGGGGCCATTGCACCCCTCCACTTT

J: TRBJ2-2
size: .
V: TRBV6-6
D: TRBD2
CDR3: CATPGLAGGTTGELFF
DNA: TGTGCCACCCCGGGACTAGCGGGAGGTACGACCGGGGAGCTGTTTTTT

J: TRBJ2-7
size: .
V: TRBV7-3
D: TRBD2
CDR3: CASSLLTSGINEQYF
DNA: TGTGCCAGCAGCCTCCTGACTAGCGGGATAAACGAGCAGTACTTC

J: TRBJ2-5
size: .
V: TRBV27
D: .
CDR3: CASSLNVGAGETQYF
DNA: TGTGCCAGCAGTTTAAATGTGGGGGCCGGGGAGACCCAGTACTTC

J: TRBJ2-3
size: .
V: TRBV7-2
D: TRBD2
CDR3: CASSLATPGLAPAPGTDTQYF
DNA: TGTGCCAGCAGCTTAGCCACCCCAGGACTAGCCCCGGCGCCGGGCACAGATACGCAGTATTTT

J: TRBJ2-5
size: .
V: TRBV28
D: .
CDR3: CASSGGARETQYF
DNA: TGTGCCAGCAGTGGGGGGGCGCGGGAGACCCAGTACTTC

J: TRBJ1-5
size: .
V: TRBV10-3
D: TRBD1
CDR3: CASAGQGNQPQHF
DNA: TGTGCCTCGGCGGGACAGGGGAATCAGCCCCAGCATTTT

J: TRBJ2-7
size: .
V: TRBV18
D: TRBD2
CDR3: CASTGRPSYEQYF
DNA: TGTGCCAGCACCGGGAGGCCCTCCTACGAGCAGTACTTC

J: TRBJ2-3
size: .
V: TRBV7-8
D: TRBD2
CDR3: CASSLAGGDTQYF
DNA: TGTGCCAGCAGCTTAGCGGGAGGGGATACGCAGTATTTT

J: TRBJ2-3
size: .
V: TRBV13
D: .
CDR3: CASSLGNRVSSTDTQYF
DNA: TGTGCCAGCAGCTTAGGGAACAGGGTTTCTAGCACAGATACGCAGTATTTT

J: TRBJ2-7
size: .
V: TRBV28
D: .
CDR3: CASSLTQGQGSYEQYF
DNA: TGTGCCAGCAGCCTCACACAGGGCCAAGGATCCTACGAGCAGTACTTC

J: TRBJ2-7
size: .
V: TRBV14
D: .
CDR3: CASSQEGVGYEQYF
DNA: TGTGCCAGCAGCCAAGAGGGGGTAGGCTACGAGCAGTACTTC

J: TRBJ1-2
size: few
V: TRBV29-1
D: .
CDR3: CSVPRQANYGYTF
DNA: TGCAGCGTTCCCCGACAGGCTAACTATGGCTACACCTTC

J: TRBJ2-3
size: .
V: TRBV7-2
D: .
CDR3: CASSFAGDADTQYF
DNA: TGTGCCAGCAGCTTTGCAGGGGACGCAGATACGCAGTATTTT